These T cell receptor beta chains were read from a single sample in a study of blood T cell repertoires in COVID-19. Assay used: immunoSEQ multiplex PCR; TCRdb lists only in-frame clones, some missing. The table includes over 200,000 clones, about four fifths detected once. The sequenced material came from peripheral blood. These receptors all come from a woman in her 40s with active or convalescent COVID-19. Both conserved end residues are part of each CDR3. The D gene is left open where the match is weak. Clone size appears in some rows only: once, few, many, or a class for an expanded clone.

d_call: .; v_call: TRBV18; j_call: TRBJ1-5; clone_size: .; cdr3_nt: TGTGCCAGCTCACCACCCGGGACACCCCGCCAAAATCAGCCCCAGCATTTT; cdr3_aa: CASSPPGTPRQNQPQHF
d_call: TRBD1; v_call: TRBV9; j_call: TRBJ2-1; clone_size: .; cdr3_nt: TGTGCCAGCAGCGTCATGACAGGGTTCAATGAGCAGTTCTTC; cdr3_aa: CASSVMTGFNEQFF
d_call: .; v_call: TRBV30; j_call: TRBJ2-1; clone_size: .; cdr3_nt: TGTGCCTGGAGTGTACGAGGGAGCCCCTACAATGAGCAGTTCTTC; cdr3_aa: CAWSVRGSPYNEQFF
d_call: .; v_call: TRBV4-2; j_call: TRBJ1-1; clone_size: .; cdr3_nt: TGTGCCAGTCGGAGGGGGGGCACTGAAGCTTTCTTT; cdr3_aa: CASRRGGTEAFF
d_call: .; v_call: TRBV7-9; j_call: TRBJ1-1; clone_size: .; cdr3_nt: TGTGCCAGCACGAGGGGACAAGTTGAAGCTTTCTTT; cdr3_aa: CASTRGQVEAFF
d_call: .; v_call: TRBV7-8; j_call: TRBJ1-5; clone_size: .; cdr3_nt: TGTGCCAGCAGCTTAGGTCGGCGCAGGGGAAATCAGCCCCAGCATTTT; cdr3_aa: CASSLGRRRGNQPQHF
d_call: .; v_call: TRBV27; j_call: TRBJ1-2; clone_size: .; cdr3_nt: TGTGCCAGCAGTTTTCGGCCTCAGAGGGGCTACACCTTC; cdr3_aa: CASSFRPQRGYTF
d_call: TRBD2; v_call: TRBV5-4; j_call: TRBJ2-3; clone_size: .; cdr3_nt: TGTGCCAGCAGCTTTCTGCTAGCGGGAGCAGATACGCAGTATTTT; cdr3_aa: CASSFLLAGADTQYF
d_call: TRBD2; v_call: TRBV9; j_call: TRBJ2-2; clone_size: .; cdr3_nt: TGTGCCAGCAGCCGTACCTCCGGGAGGAATACCGGGGAGCTGTTTTTT; cdr3_aa: CASSRTSGRNTGELFF
d_call: TRBD1; v_call: TRBV7-2; j_call: TRBJ1-5; clone_size: .; cdr3_nt: TGTGCCAGCAGCCTGCAGGGGGAACAGCCCCAGCATTTT; cdr3_aa: CASSLQGEQPQHF
d_call: TRBD2; v_call: TRBV5-1; j_call: TRBJ2-7; clone_size: .; cdr3_nt: TGCGCCAGCAGCCCGCAGACTAGCGGGAGTAATTACGAGCAGTACTTC; cdr3_aa: CASSPQTSGSNYEQYF
d_call: .; v_call: TRBV29-1; j_call: TRBJ1-1; clone_size: .; cdr3_nt: TGCAGCGGGGGACTGCTTAGCGACACTGAAGCTTTCTTT; cdr3_aa: CSGGLLSDTEAFF
d_call: .; v_call: TRBV25-1; j_call: TRBJ2-1; clone_size: few; cdr3_nt: TGTGCCAGCAGTGAGGAGGGTCAGCTCTACAATGAGCAGTTCTTC; cdr3_aa: CASSEEGQLYNEQFF
d_call: .; v_call: TRBV3-1/TRBV3-2; j_call: TRBJ2-2; clone_size: once; cdr3_nt: TGTGCCAGCAGCCAGCGAGCTTCTAACACCGGGGAGCTGTTTTTT; cdr3_aa: CASSQRASNTGELFF
d_call: TRBD1; v_call: TRBV27; j_call: TRBJ2-1; clone_size: .; cdr3_nt: TGTGCCAGCAAGACAGGGGGCGCGAACGATGAGCAGTTCTTC; cdr3_aa: CASKTGGANDEQFF
d_call: TRBD2; v_call: TRBV30; j_call: TRBJ2-1; clone_size: .; cdr3_nt: TGTGCCTGGAGTTATAGCGGGAGTCTCGATGAGCAGTTCTTC; cdr3_aa: CAWSYSGSLDEQFF
d_call: TRBD1; v_call: TRBV4-3; j_call: TRBJ2-1; clone_size: .; cdr3_nt: TGCGCCAGCAGCCTGGGACAGGGAAGGGGCAATGAGCAGTTCTTC; cdr3_aa: CASSLGQGRGNEQFF
d_call: TRBD1; v_call: TRBV19; j_call: TRBJ1-3; clone_size: .; cdr3_nt: TGTGCCAGTAGCCGGGACAGACTTATCTCTGGAAACACCATATATTTT; cdr3_aa: CASSRDRLISGNTIYF
d_call: .; v_call: TRBV9; j_call: TRBJ1-3; clone_size: .; cdr3_nt: TGTGCCAGCAGCGTTGCCGCGGAAGGAAACACCATATATTTT; cdr3_aa: CASSVAAEGNTIYF
d_call: TRBD1; v_call: TRBV5-5; j_call: TRBJ1-4; clone_size: .; cdr3_nt: TGTGCCAGCAGCTTGGACAGGGGGCGTTGGGAAAAACTGTTTTTT; cdr3_aa: CASSLDRGRWEKLFF
d_call: TRBD1; v_call: TRBV6-2/TRBV6-3; j_call: TRBJ2-3; clone_size: .; cdr3_nt: TGTGCCAGCAGTTACTCGATAGGGGGCGATGGAACAGATACGCAGTATTTT; cdr3_aa: CASSYSIGGDGTDTQYF
d_call: TRBD1; v_call: TRBV28; j_call: TRBJ1-2; clone_size: once; cdr3_nt: TGTGCCAGCAGCCCCGACAGGGCATCTGGCTACACCTTC; cdr3_aa: CASSPDRASGYTF
d_call: .; v_call: TRBV5-1; j_call: TRBJ2-1; clone_size: .; cdr3_nt: TGCGCCAGCAGCTTGTCCACCCATACAATGAATGAGCAGTTCTTC; cdr3_aa: CASSLSTHTMNEQFF
d_call: TRBD1; v_call: TRBV18; j_call: TRBJ2-1; clone_size: .; cdr3_nt: TGTGCCAGCTCACCTAGACAGGGTTTTGCCTACAATGAGCAGTTCTTC; cdr3_aa: CASSPRQGFAYNEQFF
d_call: .; v_call: TRBV9; j_call: TRBJ2-7; clone_size: .; cdr3_nt: TGTGCCAGCAGCTCCGGGACGGGGGACTACGAGCAGTACTTC; cdr3_aa: CASSSGTGDYEQYF
d_call: .; v_call: TRBV25-1; j_call: TRBJ1-2; clone_size: .; cdr3_nt: TGTGCCAGCAGTGAACGCGGCGGCTACACCTTC; cdr3_aa: CASSERGGYTF
d_call: TRBD1; v_call: TRBV5-4; j_call: TRBJ2-2; clone_size: .; cdr3_nt: TGTGCCAGCAGCTTGGAAAAGGTGACAGGGCCCGGGGAGCTGTTTTTT; cdr3_aa: CASSLEKVTGPGELFF
d_call: .; v_call: TRBV11-3; j_call: TRBJ1-4; clone_size: .; cdr3_nt: TGTGCCAGCAGCTTAGACCACAGCCCCAATGAAAAACTGTTTTTT; cdr3_aa: CASSLDHSPNEKLFF
d_call: .; v_call: TRBV7-9; j_call: TRBJ2-1; clone_size: .; cdr3_nt: TGTGCCAGCAGCTCAACAGGGAGGGGATCCTACAATGAGCAGTTCTTC; cdr3_aa: CASSSTGRGSYNEQFF
d_call: .; v_call: TRBV10-2; j_call: TRBJ2-3; clone_size: .; cdr3_nt: TGCGCCAGCAGTGGCCAGCGGGCAGATACGCAGTATTTT; cdr3_aa: CASSGQRADTQYF
d_call: TRBD1; v_call: TRBV7-2; j_call: TRBJ1-1; clone_size: .; cdr3_nt: TGTGCCAGCAGCTTCGGACAGGGGGCAGTTGAAGCTTTCTTT; cdr3_aa: CASSFGQGAVEAFF
d_call: TRBD1; v_call: TRBV7-6; j_call: TRBJ1-2; clone_size: .; cdr3_nt: TGTGCCAGCAGCTTAATTGAGACAGGGGCTTATGGCTACACCTTC; cdr3_aa: CASSLIETGAYGYTF
d_call: .; v_call: TRBV7-9; j_call: TRBJ1-2; clone_size: .; cdr3_nt: TGTGCCAGCAGCTTAGAGGGCAGGGTCGGCGGCTACACCTTC; cdr3_aa: CASSLEGRVGGYTF
d_call: TRBD1; v_call: TRBV3-1/TRBV3-2; j_call: TRBJ1-4; clone_size: once; cdr3_nt: TGTGCCAGCAGCGCCTGGGACAGAAATGAAAAACTGTTTTTT; cdr3_aa: CASSAWDRNEKLFF
d_call: .; v_call: TRBV2; j_call: TRBJ2-3; clone_size: few; cdr3_nt: TGTGCCAGCAGGAGGAGAACAGGGTACGATACAGATACGCAGTATTTT; cdr3_aa: CASRRRTGYDTDTQYF
d_call: .; v_call: TRBV5-1; j_call: TRBJ2-5; clone_size: .; cdr3_nt: TGCGCCAGCAGCTTAGGAGGACCCCAAGAGACCCAGTACTTC; cdr3_aa: CASSLGGPQETQYF
d_call: TRBD1; v_call: TRBV5-4; j_call: TRBJ1-2; clone_size: .; cdr3_nt: TGTGCCAGCAGCGCGGGCCGGGACAGGAAAACCAATAACTATGGCTACACCTTC; cdr3_aa: CASSAGRDRKTNNYGYTF
d_call: .; v_call: TRBV6-5; j_call: TRBJ1-1; clone_size: .; cdr3_nt: TGTGCCAGCAGTTCCCTCGGGGGCACTGAAGCTTTCTTT; cdr3_aa: CASSSLGGTEAFF
d_call: TRBD2; v_call: TRBV19; j_call: TRBJ2-1; clone_size: .; cdr3_nt: TGTGCCAGTAGCCCCTTTAGCGGGAGCACCTACAATGAGCAGTTCTTC; cdr3_aa: CASSPFSGSTYNEQFF
d_call: .; v_call: TRBV30; j_call: TRBJ1-5; clone_size: .; cdr3_nt: TGTGCCTGGCGCAGGAATAGCAATCAGCCCCAGCATTTT; cdr3_aa: CAWRRNSNQPQHF
d_call: .; v_call: TRBV4-3; j_call: TRBJ2-7; clone_size: .; cdr3_nt: TGCGCCAGCAGCCAAGGGGGTCAGGGGCAGTACTTC; cdr3_aa: CASSQGGQGQYF